Listed below are T cell receptor beta chains from one sample, sequenced in a study of metastatic and nonmetastatic thyroid tumors. MiXCR reprocessed the PCR reads for TCRdb. Of 20,000 to 25,000 clones listed, 13% to 15% were seen once; the top ten hold about 14%. Sequencing used tumor tissue. The receptors here all came from a female donor with papillary thyroid cancer or a benign thyroid nodule (not recorded which). Some clones in this sample may be carry-over from other donors' samples. The CDR3 runs from the conserved cysteine through the conserved F or W. Fields, in order: V gene, J gene, clone size, D gene, CDR3 protein, CDR3 DNA. A D gene is named only where the DNA matches it firmly. Some rows mark clone size as missing; the rest say once, few, many or name a class of expanded clone.

TRBV11-3,TRBJ2-5,many,TRBD2,CASSGEGETQYF,TGTGCCAGCAGTGGGGAGGGGGAGACCCAGTACTTC
TRBV2,TRBJ2-1,many,TRBD2,CASSVAGIYNEQFF,TGTGCCAGCAGTGTAGCGGGGATCTACAATGAGCAGTTCTTC
TRBV5-4,TRBJ2-1,many,-,CASSRGTSYNEQFF,TGTGCCAGCAGCCGGGGGACTTCCTACAATGAGCAGTTCTTC
TRBV10-3,TRBJ2-7,many,-,CAISAGVSDEQYF,TGTGCCATCAGTGCGGGGGTGAGCGACGAGCAGTACTTC
TRBV7-9,TRBJ2-7,many,-,CATGSKGGYDYEQYF,TGTGCCACGGGGTCAAAAGGAGGATATGACTACGAGCAGTACTTC
TRBV5-4,TRBJ1-2,many,-,CASSLGGFWDYGYTF,TGTGCCAGCAGCTTGGGAGGATTCTGGGACTATGGCTACACCTTC
TRBV6-1,TRBJ2-2,-,-,CASRAYMNTGELFF,TGTGCCAGCAGGGCTTACATGAACACCGGGGAGCTGTTTTTT
TRBV6-1,TRBJ2-3,many,-,CASSEARRSFGADTQYF,TGTGCCAGCAGTGAAGCCCGACGGAGCTTCGGGGCAGATACGCAGTATTTT
TRBV20-1,TRBJ1-5,-,-,CSASQGVSNQPQHF,TGCAGTGCTAGTCAAGGGGTTAGCAATCAGCCCCAGCATTTT
TRBV5-1,TRBJ2-5,many,TRBD2,CASSTSLAGRQETQYF,TGCGCCAGCAGCACTTCCTTAGCGGGGCGCCAAGAGACCCAGTACTTC
TRBV19,TRBJ2-2,many,-,CASSPTSTGELFF,TGTGCCAGTAGTCCCACATCCACCGGGGAGCTGTTTTTT
TRBV7-2,TRBJ2-5,many,TRBD1,CASSLALQGAGETQYF,TGTGCCAGCAGCTTAGCACTACAGGGGGCGGGGGAGACCCAGTACTTC
TRBV3-1,TRBJ2-2,many,-,CASSPRQATGELFF,TGTGCCAGCAGCCCTCGACAGGCTACCGGGGAGCTGTTTTTT
TRBV18,TRBJ2-3,-,-,CASSPGGDTQYF,TGTGCCAGCTCACCAGGAGGAGATACGCAGTATTTT
TRBV20-1,TRBJ1-2,many,TRBD1,CSARGDRGKGNYGYTF,TGCAGTGCTAGGGGTGACAGGGGAAAGGGTAACTATGGCTACACCTTC
TRBV5-5,TRBJ1-5,many,TRBD1,CASSWTGGGQPQHF,TGTGCCAGCAGCTGGACAGGGGGCGGTCAGCCCCAGCATTTT
TRBV2,TRBJ2-7,medium-sized,TRBD1,CASSEAGTGKYEQYF,TGTGCCAGCAGTGAGGCCGGGACAGGGAAATACGAGCAGTACTTC
TRBV2,TRBJ1-6,once,-,CASTGVGHWKSSSYNSPLHF,TGTGCCAGCACGGGGGTCGGGCATTGGAAGTCCTCTTCCTATAATTCACCCCTCCACTTT
TRBV5-1,TRBJ1-5,many,TRBD1,CASSPTGGKGQPQHF,TGCGCCAGCAGCCCCACAGGGGGTAAGGGACAGCCCCAGCATTTT
TRBV20-1,TRBJ1-1,medium-sized,TRBD1,CSADNPGQGANTEAFF,TGCAGTGCAGACAACCCGGGACAGGGGGCAAACACTGAAGCTTTCTTT
TRBV10-3,TRBJ1-3,many,-,CAISEDYSSGNTIYF,TGTGCCATCAGTGAGGATTATTCCTCTGGAAACACCATATATTTT
TRBV2,TRBJ1-1,many,-,CASLRGGMNTEAFF,TGTGCCAGCCTACGGGGCGGAATGAACACTGAAGCTTTCTTT
TRBV5-6,TRBJ2-5,many,TRBD2,CASSLGGLAIQTQYF,TGTGCCAGCAGCTTGGGGGGACTAGCGATACAGACCCAGTACTTC
TRBV6-2/TRBV6-3,TRBJ2-1,few,-,CASSLWTDLYNEQFF,TGTGCCAGCAGTTTGTGGACCGACCTCTACAATGAGCAGTTCTTC
TRBV12-3/TRBV12-4,TRBJ1-5,many,-,CASSSRGPQHF,TGTGCCAGCAGCTCGAGGGGGCCCCAGCATTTT
TRBV12-3/TRBV12-4,TRBJ1-1,many,-,CASSLAGGSPEAFF,TGTGCCAGCAGTTTAGCGGGGGGTTCGCCTGAAGCTTTCTTT
TRBV10-2,TRBJ2-5,many,TRBD2,CASSERAGGYAQETQYF,TGCGCCAGCAGTGAAAGAGCGGGGGGTTACGCCCAAGAGACCCAGTACTTC
TRBV30,TRBJ1-1,-,TRBD1,CAWREDRRGGAFF,TGTGCCTGGAGGGAGGACAGGCGGGGGGGAGCTTTCTTT
TRBV5-1,TRBJ2-2,many,TRBD2,CASSLNPTSGGHTGELFF,TGCGCCAGCAGCTTGAACCCGACTAGCGGGGGCCATACCGGGGAGCTGTTTTTT
TRBV20-1,TRBJ2-7,once,-,CSASQGVYEQYF,TGCAGTGCTAGCCAGGGTGTATACGAGCAGTACTTC
TRBV7-8,TRBJ1-2,many,TRBD1,CASSFGTAYGYTF,TGTGCCAGCAGCTTCGGGACAGCCTATGGCTACACCTTC
TRBV29-1,TRBJ2-7,many,-,CSVEDPNYEQYF,TGCAGCGTTGAAGACCCCAACTACGAGCAGTACTTC
TRBV2,TRBJ2-6,medium-sized,-,CASTGFGANVLTF,TGTGCCAGCACAGGGTTCGGGGCCAACGTCCTGACTTTC
TRBV20-1,TRBJ2-7,many,-,CSARDRRTYEQYF,TGCAGTGCTAGAGATCGGCGAACCTACGAGCAGTACTTC
TRBV10-3,TRBJ1-1,many,TRBD1,CAIRQGLNTEAFF,TGTGCCATCAGACAGGGGCTTAACACTGAAGCTTTCTTT
TRBV6-4,TRBJ1-1,many,TRBD1,CASSDWRGRLTEAFF,TGTGCCAGCAGTGACTGGAGGGGGCGCTTAACTGAAGCTTTCTTT
TRBV7-9,TRBJ2-5,many,-,CASSLTGGETQYF,TGTGCCAGCAGCTTGACAGGAGGGGAGACCCAGTACTTC
TRBV9,TRBJ1-3,medium-sized,-,CASSVGLSGNTIYF,TGTGCCAGCAGCGTAGGTCTCTCTGGAAACACCATATATTTT
TRBV6-4,TRBJ2-1,medium-sized,-,CASSDLSLPNNEQFF,TGTGCCAGCAGTGACCTGAGCCTGCCGAACAATGAGCAGTTCTTC
TRBV18,TRBJ2-6,many,-,CASSPRDGRAFGANVLTF,TGTGCCAGCTCACCACGGGACGGGAGAGCGTTCGGGGCCAACGTCCTGACTTTC
TRBV5-1,TRBJ2-3,many,-,CASSPEGQDTQYF,TGCGCCAGCAGCCCGGAAGGACAAGATACGCAGTATTTT
TRBV3-1,TRBJ2-1,many,TRBD2,CASRHTSGGTYNEQFF,TGTGCCAGCAGACATACTAGCGGGGGTACCTACAATGAGCAGTTCTTC
TRBV19,TRBJ2-1,many,-,CASSILLYNERFF,TGTGCCAGTAGTATTCTCCTATACAATGAGCGGTTCTTC
TRBV14,TRBJ2-1,many,TRBD2,CASSPPGLAARGQFF,TGTGCCAGCAGCCCTCCGGGACTAGCGGCCCGGGGGCAGTTCTTC
TRBV19,TRBJ2-6,many,TRBD1,CASSPGQKGAGANVLTF,TGTGCCAGTAGTCCGGGACAGAAAGGGGCTGGGGCCAACGTCCTGACTTTC
TRBV29-1,TRBJ2-3,many,-,CSVEEQVGDTQYF,TGCAGCGTTGAGGAACAGGTAGGGGATACGCAGTATTTT
TRBV27,TRBJ2-5,many,-,CASSLKGDGETQYF,TGTGCCAGCAGTTTAAAGGGGGATGGAGAGACCCAGTACTTC
TRBV4-3,TRBJ2-5,-,TRBD2,CASSQGQRGAETQYF,TGCGCCAGCAGCCAAGGGCAGCGGGGGGCGGAGACCCAGTACTTC
TRBV3-1,TRBJ2-1,many,-,CASSQSRNEQFF,TGTGCCAGCAGCCAATCCCGGAATGAGCAGTTCTTC